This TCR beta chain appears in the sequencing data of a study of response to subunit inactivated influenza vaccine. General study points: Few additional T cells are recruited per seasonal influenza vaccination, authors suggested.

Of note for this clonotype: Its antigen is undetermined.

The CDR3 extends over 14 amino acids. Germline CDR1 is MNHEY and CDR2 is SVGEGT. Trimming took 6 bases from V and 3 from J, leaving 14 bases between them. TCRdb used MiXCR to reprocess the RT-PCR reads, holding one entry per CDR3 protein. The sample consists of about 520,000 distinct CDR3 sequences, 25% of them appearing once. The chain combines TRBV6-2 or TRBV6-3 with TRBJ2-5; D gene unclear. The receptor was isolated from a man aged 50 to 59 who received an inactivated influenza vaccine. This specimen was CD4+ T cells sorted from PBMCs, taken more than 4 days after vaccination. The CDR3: CASSREWAEETQYF. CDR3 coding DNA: TGTGCCAGCAGCCGAGAGTGGGCCGAAGAGACCCAGTACTTC.